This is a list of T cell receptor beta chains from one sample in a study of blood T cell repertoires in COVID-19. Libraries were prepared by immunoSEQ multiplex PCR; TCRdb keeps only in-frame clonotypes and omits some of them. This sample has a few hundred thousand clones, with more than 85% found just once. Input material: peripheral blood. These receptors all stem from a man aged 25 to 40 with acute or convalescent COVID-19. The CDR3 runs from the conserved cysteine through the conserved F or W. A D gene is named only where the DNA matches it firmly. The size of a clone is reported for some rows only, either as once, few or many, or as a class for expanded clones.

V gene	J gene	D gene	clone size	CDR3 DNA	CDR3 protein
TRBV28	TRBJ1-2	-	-	TGTGCCAGTGATACAGGGAAACGGATTTATGGCTACACCTTC	CASDTGKRIYGYTF
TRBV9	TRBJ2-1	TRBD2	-	TGTGCCAGCAGCGCCACTAGCGGCTCCTACAATGAGCAGTTCTTC	CASSATSGSYNEQFF
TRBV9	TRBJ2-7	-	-	TGTGCCAGCAGCTCCGATTGGGCGGGCAGGAGTTACGAGCAGTACTTC	CASSSDWAGRSYEQYF
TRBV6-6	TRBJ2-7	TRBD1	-	TGTGCCAGCAGTTTCCCGGGACAGGGGATAATCGAGCAGTACTTC	CASSFPGQGIIEQYF
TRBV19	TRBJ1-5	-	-	TGTGCCAGTAGTCAGGACTGGAAGAACACGCAGCCCCAGCATTTT	CASSQDWKNTQPQHF
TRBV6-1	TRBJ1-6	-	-	TGTGCCAGCAGTGAAAGGTGGCAGGGTAATTCACCCCTCCACTTT	CASSERWQGNSPLHF
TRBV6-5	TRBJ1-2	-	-	TGTGCCAGCAGCTCAGGGCTGGGGGGCTATGGCTACACCTTC	CASSSGLGGYGYTF
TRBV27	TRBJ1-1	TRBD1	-	TGTGCCAGCAGTTTCCAGGCACAGGGGGCAGTGAGTGAAGCTTTCTTT	CASSFQAQGAVSEAFF
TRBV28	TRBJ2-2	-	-	TGTGCCAGCAGTAGCCGACGGGTTTTGAACACCGGGGAGCTGTTTTTT	CASSSRRVLNTGELFF
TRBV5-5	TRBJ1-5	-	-	TGTGCCAGCAGCTACAGGGGCAATCAGCCCCAGCATTTT	CASSYRGNQPQHF
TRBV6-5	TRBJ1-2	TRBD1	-	TGTGCCAGCAGTTACACGGGACAGGGGGTCGGCTACACCTTC	CASSYTGQGVGYTF
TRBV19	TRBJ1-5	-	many	TGTGCCAGTAGGGTCCCTCGGGACTCTTACAATCAGCCCCAGCATTTT	CASRVPRDSYNQPQHF
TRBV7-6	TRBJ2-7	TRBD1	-	TGTGCCAGCAGCTTAGCGGGGACAGGGTCCTACGAGCAGTACTTC	CASSLAGTGSYEQYF
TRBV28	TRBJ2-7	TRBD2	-	TGTGCCAATGCCCCTAGCGGGAGGGACTACGAGCAGTACTTC	CANAPSGRDYEQYF
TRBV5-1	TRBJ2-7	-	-	TGCGCCAGCAGCTTCTCCCCAAGTTCGGTTGTTGCCTCCGAGCAGTACTTC	CASSFSPSSVVASEQYF
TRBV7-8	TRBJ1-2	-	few	TGTGCCAGCAGCTCCGACAGTTATGGCTACACCTTC	CASSSDSYGYTF
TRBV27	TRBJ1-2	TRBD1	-	TGTGCCAGCAGTCGAGACAGGGGGGCGAACTATGGCTACACCTTC	CASSRDRGANYGYTF
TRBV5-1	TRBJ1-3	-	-	TGCGCCAGCAGCTTGGAAGGGGGCTCTGGAAACACCATATATTTT	CASSLEGGSGNTIYF
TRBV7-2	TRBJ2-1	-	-	TGTGCCAGCAGCGCCCTCGGATCTCGGGACAATGAGCAGTTCTTC	CASSALGSRDNEQFF
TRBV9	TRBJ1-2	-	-	TGTGCCAGCAGCGCACAGGGACGGATCTATGGCTACACCTTC	CASSAQGRIYGYTF